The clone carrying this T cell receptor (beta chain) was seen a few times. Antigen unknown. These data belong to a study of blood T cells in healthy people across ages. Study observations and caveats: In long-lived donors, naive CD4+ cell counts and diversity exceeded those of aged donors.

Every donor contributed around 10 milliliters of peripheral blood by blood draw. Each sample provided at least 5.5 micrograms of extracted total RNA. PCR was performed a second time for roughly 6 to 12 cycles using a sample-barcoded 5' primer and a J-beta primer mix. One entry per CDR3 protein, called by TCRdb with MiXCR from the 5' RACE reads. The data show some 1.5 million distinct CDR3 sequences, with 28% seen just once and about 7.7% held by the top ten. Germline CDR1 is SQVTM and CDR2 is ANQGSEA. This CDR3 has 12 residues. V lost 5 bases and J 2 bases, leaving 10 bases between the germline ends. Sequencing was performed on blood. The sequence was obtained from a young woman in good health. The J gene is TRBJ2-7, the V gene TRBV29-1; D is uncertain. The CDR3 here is CSVLCTPYEQYF. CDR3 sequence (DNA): TGCAGCGTTCTCTGCACTCCCTACGAGCAGTACTTC.